Presented here are 4 T cell receptor beta chains from one specimen sequenced in a study of OX40 agonist ivuxolimab in advanced cancers. Measured with immunoSEQ multiplex PCR; TCRdb has only the in-frame clones, and not every one. The sample contains about 80,000 clones, approximately 86% of which appear only once. The sample was CD4+ or CD8+ T cells sorted from blood, taken in a trial of the OX40 agonist ivuxolimab. These receptors were obtained from an adult with an advanced solid tumor such as melanoma, head and neck, liver or kidney cancer.

The rearrangement uses TRBV9 and TRBJ2-7; possibly TRBD1 for D (6 bases). This CDR3 comprises 15 residues. Germline V CDR1 and CDR2: SGDLS, YYNGEE. Trimming stripped 0 bases from V and 3 bases from J, with 13 bases between. This chain's CDR3 is CASSVAGTTLYEQYF. CDR3 DNA: TGTGCCAGCAGCGTAGCTGGGACAACCCTCTACGAGCAGTACTTC.

This chain connects TRBV5-6 to TRBJ2-3, with 8 positions matching TRBD1. The CDR3 is 16 amino acids. Germline V gene data show CDR1 as SGHDT and CDR2 as YYEEEE. Losses at the gene ends were 2 bases for V and 0 bases for J; bases not matched to a gene: 5. The DNA for the CDR3 is TGTGCCAGCAGCTTCCGGACAGGGACTAGCACAGATACGCAGTATTTT. It codes for CASSFRTGTSTDTQYF.

The chain has TRBV29-1 and TRBJ2-1; 12 bases agree with TRBD2. CDR1 and CDR2 (germline): SQVTM, ANQGSEA. The CDR3 runs to 13 residues. V was pared by 5 bases and J by 9 bases, with 5 bases of the junction left unmatched. This CDR3 is CSVRLAGVGEQFF. DNA for the CDR3: TGCAGCGTTAGACTAGCGGGAGTCGGTGAGCAGTTCTTC.

V is TRBV5-1 and J is TRBJ2-7, with TRBD2 as a possible D gene (5 bases). This CDR3 contains 14 residues. Germline CDR1 SGHRS, CDR2 YFSETQ. Between the trimmed V and J ends, which lost 4 bases and 3 bases, there was a span of 14 bases. The CDR3 sequence is CASSTGNSVYEQYF. CDR3 coding DNA: TGCGCCAGCAGCACGGGGAACTCCGTCTACGAGCAGTACTTC.